This T cell receptor (beta chain) was captured in a study of cytomegalovirus exposure and HLA in healthy donors. Turning to the study itself: The platform used for the roughly 120 validation repertoires matched that of the 666 first-cohort repertoires, a later analysis reported. Whole-study results and caveats: Most TCR sequences were rare, but some public TCRs occurred in many donors.

The donors were members of the validation cohort, which comprised roughly 120 subjects and was separate from the first cohort of 600 to 850 subjects. Germline V gene data show CDR1 as SGHNT and CDR2 as YYREEE (reference sequence). CDR3 size: 13 residues. With 4 bases removed from V and 0 bases from J, the gap between germline ends came to 8 bases. A remark on this clone: Its specificity is not known.

Assay: immunoSEQ multiplex PCR; the TCRdb copy retains only in-frame clones and omits some. The data hold roughly 170,000 clones, with approximately 83% observed a single time. The gene calls are TRBV5-4 and TRBJ2-7, with TRBD1 as a possible D gene (5 bases). Sequenced: PBMCs. This receptor was obtained from a woman aged 18-29 years in good health and CMV-seropositive. CDR3 in amino acids: CASSPRDSYEQYF. The CDR3 DNA reads TGTGCCAGCAGCCCCAGGGACTCCTACGAGCAGTACTTC.